Sequencing of this T cell receptor beta chain was carried out in a study of breast tumors, draining lymph nodes, adjacent tissues. TCRdb re-derived calls from the multiplex PCR reads in MiXCR, one entry per CDR3 protein. The repertoire includes roughly 100,000 distinct CDR3 sequences, around 30% of them detected once, and approximately 5.4% sits in the top ten. Points on this clonotype: The antigen is not known.

The study, taken as a whole, reports: Findings are consistent with lymph node origin and intratumoral expansion of most tumor T cells. Compared with lymph nodes, tumors were less diverse; compared with nontumor tissue, more.

Breast cancer patients provided tissue from their axillary draining lymph nodes. The CDR3 totals 14 residues. Germline loops: CDR1 DFQATT, CDR2 SNEGSKA (reference sequence). Trimming removed 1 base at V and 3 bases at J, with 12 bases between. The chain recombines TRBV20-1 with TRBJ2-5; D is perhaps TRBD2 (6 bases). The sample was axillary lymph node tissue. This receptor was identified in a female donor with breast cancer. Some clones in this sample may be carry-over from other donors' samples. This CDR3 reads CSARGDGGKETQYF. CDR3 bases: TGCAGTGCTAGAGGGGACGGGGGAAAAGAGACCCAGTACTTC.